The 23 T cell receptor beta chains below all came from one sample that was sequenced in a study of blood T cells in healthy people across ages. The authors ran a second PCR of 7 to 11 cycles using a sample-barcoded 5' primer and a J-beta primer mix. TCRdb reprocessed the 5' RACE reads via MiXCR and lists one record per CDR3 protein. The sample comprises 350,000 to 450,000 distinct CDR3 sequences, roughly half of which are singletons, and 45% to 60% rests with the top ten. What was sequenced was blood. These receptors originate from a man aged 55 to 70 in good health.

The rearrangement links TRBV20-1 to TRBJ1-2; tentatively, D is TRBD1 (6 bases). The CDR3 is made up of 13 amino acids. V lost 5 bases, J lost 2 bases, and 12 bases lay in between. Germline loops: CDR1 DFQATT, CDR2 SNEGSKA (reference sequence). CDR3 region: CSADRTGNYGYTF. For the CDR3, the DNA is TGCAGTGCTGACCGAACAGGGAACTATGGCTACACCTTC.

V usage is TRBV7-2 and J usage is TRBJ2-7; D is unresolved. This CDR3 is built from 11 residues. Germline CDR1 is SGHTA and CDR2 is FQGNSA. V was cut by 6 bases and J by 7 bases, with 10 bases left in between. The DNA for the CDR3 is TGTGCCAGCAGTCGCTCTAATGAGCAGTACTTC. Its translation: CASSRSNEQYF.

V gene TRBV7-9 combines with J gene TRBJ2-7; D is uncertain. Trimming removed 4 bases from V and 6 bases from J, with 13 bases in between. In germline, CDR1 is SEHNR, CDR2 FQNEAQ (reference sequence). The CDR3 is 13 residues long. The CDR3 here is CASSSTVGIEQYF. CDR3 coding DNA: TGTGCCAGCAGCTCTACAGTTGGGATCGAGCAGTACTTC. The full variable domain, completed using reference TRBV7-9 and TRBJ2-7, is DTGVSQNPRHKITKRGQNVTFRCDPISEHNRLYWYRQTLGQGPEFLTYFQNEAQLEKSRLLSDRFSAERPKGSFSTLEIQRTEQGDSAMYLCASSSTVGIEQYFGPGTRLTVT.

This sequence joins TRBV27 and TRBJ1-1, with TRBD1 matching over 9 bases. CDR3 length equals 16 residues. Unmatched junction bases numbered 13, after V lost 6 bases and J lost 5 bases. Germline lookup yields CDR1 MNHEY and CDR2 SMNVEV (reference sequence). This CDR3 is CASSPLDRGTGTEAFF. DNA for the CDR3: TGTGCCAGCAGCCCATTGGACAGGGGAACGGGGACTGAAGCTTTCTTT.

This clonotype has more than one count but fewer than ten. This sequence joins TRBV12-3 or TRBV12-4 and TRBJ2-7; 8 bases are shared with TRBD2. V lost 8 bases and J lost 6; bases outside the gene matches: 12. The CDR3 is 14 amino acids. The CDR3 DNA reads TGTGCCAGCCGCGGAGCGGGGGCGGTATCCGAGCAGTACTTC. Its translation is CASRGAGAVSEQYF.

The J gene is TRBJ1-1, the V gene TRBV28, with a weak D call TRBD1 (5 bases). CDR1 is MDHEN, CDR2 SYDVKM, per germline. Trimming took 7 bases from V and 4 from J, leaving 13 bases between them. The CDR3 has 13 amino acids. The CDR3 DNA sequence: TGTGCCAGCACGGGGGGTCGGGGCACTGAAGCTTTCTTT. Translation gives CASTGGRGTEAFF.

V is TRBV5-5 and J is TRBJ1-6, with D perhaps matching TRBD1 (6 bases). The length of the CDR3 is 15 residues. V was shortened by 4 bases and J by 1 base, with 9 bases between the two germline ends. Germline CDR1 and CDR2: SGHKS and YYEKEE (reference sequence). CDR3 sequence reads: CASSRQVSYNSPLHF. The CDR3 region has the DNA TGTGCCAGCAGCCGACAGGTTTCCTATAATTCACCCCTCCACTTT.

J is TRBJ2-1 and V is TRBV5-1; D ambiguous. The CDR3 spans 15 residues. CDR1 SGHRS and CDR2 YFSETQ come from the germline V gene. With 4 bases removed from V and 0 bases from J, the gap between germline ends came to 11 bases. CDR3 residues: CASSPTTSSYNEQFF. The CDR3 nucleotides are TGCGCCAGCAGCCCTACAACCAGCTCCTACAATGAGCAGTTCTTC.

This clonotype was recorded many times. This rearrangement joins TRBV20-1 to TRBJ1-4; 7 bases line up with TRBD1. There are 15 residues in the CDR3. V lost 6 bases, J lost 5 bases, and 12 bases stayed unmatched. CDR1 DFQATT and CDR2 SNEGSKA come from the germline V gene (reference sequence). CDR3: CSAQGGRRINEKLFF. CDR3 in DNA: TGCAGTGCCCAGGGGGGGCGCAGGATAAATGAAAAACTGTTTTTT.

This clonotype was counted only a few times. The chain is built from TRBV12-3 or TRBV12-4 and TRBJ1-1, with D unresolved. The CDR3 has 14 residues. Trimming removed 5 bases at V and 1 base at J, with 11 bases between. The CDR3: CASSKRTGNTEAFF. For the CDR3, the DNA is TGTGCCAGCAGTAAGCGGACGGGGAACACTGAAGCTTTCTTT.

The chain links TRBV7-9 to TRBJ2-7; 7 bases are shared with TRBD1. Germline CDR1 is SEHNR and CDR2 is FQNEAQ (reference sequence). Trimming cost V 5 bases and J 6 bases; bases outside gene matches: 13. The CDR3 length is 15 residues. CDR3 protein: CASSLQGRAPPEQYF. DNA for the CDR3: TGTGCCAGCAGCCTACAGGGGCGGGCCCCTCCCGAGCAGTACTTC.

Only a few counts were recorded for this clonotype. The rearrangement joins TRBV5-8 to TRBJ2-7; 7 nucleotides line up with TRBD2. Judging by the DNA end, TRBJ2-5 fits better; the J call may be wrong. Germline loops: CDR1 SGHTS, CDR2 YDEGEE. This CDR3 contains 15 residues. The CDR3: CASSSASGWGETQYF. The CDR3 bases are TGTGCCAGCAGCTCGGCTAGCGGATGGGGGGAGACCCAGTACTTC.

The rearrangement uses TRBV20-1 and TRBJ2-1; D could derive from TRBD1 or TRBD2 (5 bases each). The germline V gene has CDR1 DFQATT and CDR2 SNEGSKA (reference sequence). The germline V and J ends were trimmed by 1 base and 2 bases, with 21 bases remaining between them. The CDR3 spans 18 residues. As DNA, the CDR3 is TGCAGTGCTAGAGGCCGGGACGGTTGGAGATTCACCTACAATGAGCAGTTCTTC. It encodes CSARGRDGWRFTYNEQFF.

J is TRBJ1-1 and V is TRBV2; D is perhaps TRBD1 (5 bases). The V and J ends lost 8 bases and 1 base respectively, with 14 bases between them. The CDR3 length is 14 residues. The V gene's germline CDR1 is SNHLY and CDR2 FYNNEI. As DNA, the CDR3 is TGTGCCAGCGCTACCCCCACAGGGAACACTGAAGCTTTCTTT. This encodes CASATPTGNTEAFF. Full variable domain (missing parts from reference TRBV2 and TRBJ1-1): EPEVTQTPSHQVTQMGQEVILRCVPISNHLYFYWYRQILGQKVEFLVSFYNNEISEKSEIFDDQFSVERPDGSNFTLKIRSTKLEDSAMYFCASATPTGNTEAFFGQGTRLTVV.

This clonotype was counted between two and nine times. The chain joins TRBV6-5 to TRBJ2-7; D ambiguous. CDR1 and CDR2 from the germline V gene are MNHEY and SVGAGI. The CDR3 covers 13 residues. V was pared by 6 bases and J by 0 bases, with 9 bases between. The CDR3: CASRKIASYEQYF. The DNA of the CDR3 is TGTGCCAGCAGGAAAATCGCCTCCTACGAGCAGTACTTC.

On this clonotype itself: A read error may explain this, as a much larger clone is one base away. The genes are TRBV5-1 and TRBJ1-6; tentatively, D is TRBD1 (5 bases). From germline, CDR1 is SGHRS and CDR2 YFSETQ. The CDR3 runs to 14 residues. The V gene lost 5 bases and the J gene lost 0 bases, with 6 bases spanning the gap. CDR3 bases: TGCGCCAGCAGTGACAGCTCCTATAATTCACCCCTCCACTTT. Protein product: CASSDSSYNSPLHF.

The chain combines TRBV7-6 with TRBJ1-6; 8 bases are a match to TRBD1. The V gene end was trimmed by 5 bases and the J gene end by 6 bases; junction bases not matched to a gene: 9. The CDR3 has 16 amino acids. Germline V gene data show CDR1 as SGHVS and CDR2 as FNYEAQ. The CDR3 region is CASSPSRDRINSPLHF. The CDR3 DNA follows: TGTGCCAGCAGCCCAAGCCGGGACAGGATTAATTCACCCCTCCACTTT.

The gene calls are TRBV5-1 and TRBJ2-2, with D possibly TRBD1 on 6 matching bases. The germline V gene encodes CDR1 SGHRS and CDR2 YFSETQ. Trimming removed 2 bases at V and 1 base at J, with 12 bases between. This CDR3 has 16 amino acids. CDR3 protein: CASSFYQTGNTGELFF. CDR3 coding DNA: TGCGCCAGCAGCTTTTACCAGACAGGGAACACCGGGGAGCTGTTTTTT.

This clonotype was seen many times. A much more abundant neighbour one base away suggests this may be a read error. J is TRBJ2-7 and V is TRBV7-9; perhaps TRBD1 as D (6 bases). This CDR3 is built from 14 residues. V gave up 5 bases and J gave up 3 bases, with 14 bases separating them. Germline lookup yields CDR1 SEHNR and CDR2 FQNEAQ (reference sequence). The CDR3 nucleotides read TGTGCCAGCAGCGTAGAGGGCAGGGGCTACGAGCAGTACTTC. Protein product: CASSVEGRGYEQYF.

The rearrangement links TRBV3-1 to TRBJ1-1; 10 nucleotides align to TRBD1. Trimming cost V 4 bases and J 8 bases; bases outside gene matches: 10. CDR1 is LGHDT and CDR2 is YNNKEL in the germline V gene (reference sequence). CDR3 length: 15 amino acids. The CDR3 reads CASSLRQGARKEAFF. In DNA form, the CDR3 reads TGTGCCAGCAGCCTTCGACAGGGGGCGAGGAAAGAAGCTTTCTTT.

This clonotype was counted between two and nine times. The chain joins TRBV20-1 to TRBJ2-3; D not certain. Germline V gene data show CDR1 as DFQATT and CDR2 as SNEGSKA (reference sequence). CDR3 length equals 14 residues. V was clipped by 0 bases and J by 0 bases, with 7 bases between them. This CDR3 reads CSARELVSTDTQYF. The CDR3 bases are TGCAGTGCTAGAGAGCTAGTTAGCACAGATACGCAGTATTTT.

The count of this clonotype is one. V gene TRBV7-9 combines with J gene TRBJ1-2; no firm D call. V lost 0 bases and J 2 bases, leaving 7 bases between the germline ends. The CDR3 length is 14 residues. The germline V gene encodes CDR1 SEHNR and CDR2 FQNEAQ (reference sequence). CDR3: CASSLAVGNYGYTF. CDR3 nucleotides: TGTGCCAGCAGCTTAGCTGTAGGGAACTATGGCTACACCTTC.

This clonotype was counted a few times. Relative to the germline gene, one junction end is altered; a read error may explain this. The rearrangement joins TRBV6-5 to TRBJ2-5, with TRBD2 matching over 8 bases. The assigned J gene may be wrong: the sequence end matches TRBJ2-7 better. Looked up from germline, CDR1 is MNHEY and CDR2 is SVGAGI. The CDR3 runs to 16 residues. CDR3 bases: TGTGCCAGTAGTTACCTAACCGGGACTAGAATAGACGAGCAGTACTTC. It yields the protein CASSYLTGTRIDEQYF.